These T cell receptor beta chains were read from a single sample in a study of blood T cell repertoires in COVID-19. TCRdb keeps only in-frame clones here, not all; method: immunoSEQ multiplex PCR. In the table there are tens of thousands of clones, more than 80% of which are singletons. Specimen: peripheral blood. Every receptor here comes from a man aged 50-60 years with COVID-19, enrolled during active disease. CDR3s include the opening cysteine and the closing phenylalanine or tryptophan. The order of the fields is V gene, D gene, J gene, clone size, CDR3 DNA, CDR3 protein. A D gene is named only where the DNA matches it firmly. Expanded clones get a size class; other rows say once, few or many, or leave the size out.

TRBV4-3,.,TRBJ2-4,.,TGCGCCAGCAGCCCGGAAGGACAGACCGGAAACATTCAGTACTTC,CASSPEGQTGNIQYF
TRBV4-3,TRBD2,TRBJ2-3,.,TGCGCCAGCAGCCAAGAAAGGCGCGGGACTAGCTGGGGGGATACGCAGTATTTT,CASSQERRGTSWGDTQYF
TRBV27,TRBD1,TRBJ1-1,.,TGTGCCAGCACCCGGGACAGGGGAACGACTGAAGCTTTCTTT,CASTRDRGTTEAFF
TRBV29-1,.,TRBJ2-1,.,TGCAGCGTTGTAGGCAGGGGGGCCTACAATGAGCAGTTCTTC,CSVVGRGAYNEQFF
TRBV7-9,TRBD1,TRBJ1-6,.,TGTGCCAGCAGCTTAGTTGGACAGGAGAATTCACCCCTCCACTTT,CASSLVGQENSPLHF
TRBV4-1,.,TRBJ2-2,many,TGCGCCAGCAGCCAAGCCCGAACACAACAGGCGCTGCGAACCGGGGAGCTGTTTTTT,CASSQARTQQALRTGELFF
TRBV7-6,TRBD2,TRBJ2-1,.,TGTGCCAGCAGCTTAGGACTAGCGGATTACAATGAGCAGTTCTTC,CASSLGLADYNEQFF
TRBV27,.,TRBJ2-3,.,TGTGCCAGCAGTTTATTCCCCTCGGATACGCAGTATTTT,CASSLFPSDTQYF
TRBV3-1/TRBV3-2,TRBD1,TRBJ1-3,.,TGTGCCAGCAGCCAGCAGAAGGGACAGTTTTACTCTGGAAACACCATATATTTT,CASSQQKGQFYSGNTIYF
TRBV7-6,.,TRBJ2-5,.,TGTGCCAGCAGCGAACCTAATGGGGGCCCTGGGACCCAGTACTTC,CASSEPNGGPGTQYF
TRBV10-3,.,TRBJ2-5,once,TGTGCCAACGGACGGGATCGGGAGACCCAGTACTTC,CANGRDRETQYF
TRBV28,TRBD1,TRBJ1-5,.,TGTGCCACCAGAAATGGACAGGTATATAGCAATCAGCCCCAGCATTTT,CATRNGQVYSNQPQHF
TRBV10-1,TRBD1,TRBJ1-1,once,TGCGCCAGCAGTTCGACAGGGGTCACTGAAGCTTTCTTT,CASSSTGVTEAFF
TRBV7-2,.,TRBJ1-2,.,TGTGCCAGCAGCACTAGGACAGCTGCTAACTATGGCTACACCTTC,CASSTRTAANYGYTF
TRBV5-1,TRBD2,TRBJ2-2,.,TGCGCCAGCAGCTTGTCTAGCGGGGGGGCCGGGACCGGGGAGCTGTTTTTT,CASSLSSGGAGTGELFF
TRBV6-2/TRBV6-3,.,TRBJ2-6,.,TGTGCCAGCAGTCACGACAACTCTGGGGCCAACGTCCTGACTTTC,CASSHDNSGANVLTF
TRBV6-2/TRBV6-3,.,TRBJ1-4,.,TGTGCCAGCAGTTACCGCGGGAGATCTAATGAAAAACTGTTTTTT,CASSYRGRSNEKLFF
TRBV6-6,TRBD1,TRBJ1-2,.,TGTGCCAGCACCTCCGGTCGTCAGGGGGATCGCTACACCTTC,CASTSGRQGDRYTF
TRBV13,.,TRBJ2-5,.,TGTGCCAGCAGCTCATACCAAGAGACCCAGTACTTC,CASSSYQETQYF
TRBV19,TRBD1,TRBJ1-2,once,TGTGCCAGTAGTATAACGGACAGGGGACGTATCGGCTATGGCTACACCTTC,CASSITDRGRIGYGYTF
TRBV19,.,TRBJ1-1,.,TGTGCCAGTAGTATGGGGAGAGGGGGGAACACTGAAGCTTTCTTT,CASSMGRGGNTEAFF
TRBV5-1,.,TRBJ1-6,.,TGCGCCAGCAGCCAAATGGACAGTCATAATTCACCCCTCCACTTT,CASSQMDSHNSPLHF
TRBV5-3,.,TRBJ2-7,.,TGTGCCAGAAGCTTTGGGCAGTCCTACGAGCAGTACTTC,CARSFGQSYEQYF
TRBV5-8,.,TRBJ2-1,.,TGTGCCGCCTTATCGGGCGGGGACTACAATGAGCAGTTCTTC,CAALSGGDYNEQFF
TRBV18,TRBD2,TRBJ2-3,.,TGTGCCAGCTCACCAGGTGGAGCGGGGGCCACAGATACGCAGTATTTT,CASSPGGAGATDTQYF
TRBV5-1,.,TRBJ2-2,.,TGCGCCAGCAGCTCGGGACAGAACACCGGGGAGCTGTTTTTT,CASSSGQNTGELFF
TRBV2,.,TRBJ2-1,.,TGTGCCAGCGGAGTGAGACTCAATGAGCAGTTCTTC,CASGVRLNEQFF
TRBV7-2,.,TRBJ1-5,few,TGTGCCAGCAGCCTCGAGCGGGGTACCAATCAGCCCCAGCATTTT,CASSLERGTNQPQHF
TRBV7-9,.,TRBJ1-4,.,TGTGCCAGCAGCTCGGACACAACAACTAATGAAAAACTGTTTTTT,CASSSDTTTNEKLFF
TRBV7-9,.,TRBJ2-5,.,TGTGCCAGCAGCTTAAATCGGGGAGAGACCCAGTACTTC,CASSLNRGETQYF
TRBV6-1,.,TRBJ1-1,.,TGTGCCAGCAGTGAACGTGGGGGGGCTAGTACTGAAGCTTTCTTT,CASSERGGASTEAFF
TRBV30,TRBD1,TRBJ1-1,.,TGTGCCTGGAGTGTAGGAGGACAGGGGTTTGAAGCTTTCTTT,CAWSVGGQGFEAFF
TRBV2,.,TRBJ2-5,.,TGTGCCAGCAGTGTGGAAATGAGGGAGACCCAGTACTTC,CASSVEMRETQYF
TRBV5-1,.,TRBJ1-6,.,TGCGCCAGCAGCTTGCAGACAGATACGAATTCACCCCTCCACTTT,CASSLQTDTNSPLHF
TRBV2,.,TRBJ2-5,.,TGTGCCAGCAATCGAGTGGGGGGAGAGACCCAGTACTTC,CASNRVGGETQYF
TRBV19,TRBD1,TRBJ2-5,few,TGTGCCAGTAGAACTACAGGGGTCCAGCCGGAGACCCAGTACTTC,CASRTTGVQPETQYF
TRBV5-8,TRBD2,TRBJ2-7,.,TGTGCCAGCAGCCCACGTGCCCCTAGCGGGGGGGCCTCCTACGAGCAGTACTTC,CASSPRAPSGGASYEQYF
TRBV7-2,.,TRBJ2-5,.,TGTGCCAGCAGCTCACAGGGAGAGACCCAGTACTTC,CASSSQGETQYF
TRBV19,TRBD2,TRBJ2-7,.,TGTGCCAGTGGTACTAGCGGTTCTAATTCGCGCGAGCAGTACTTC,CASGTSGSNSREQYF
TRBV10-3,.,TRBJ1-1,few,TGTGCCATCGGGGGGGCGGACACTGAAGCTTTCTTT,CAIGGADTEAFF
TRBV30,.,TRBJ1-2,few,TGTGCCTGGAGTGTATTAGGAGGGTATGGCTACACCTTC,CAWSVLGGYGYTF
TRBV4-3,TRBD1,TRBJ2-1,.,TGCGCCAGCAGCCAAGTGTACAGGGGTGGAATTGGGCAGTTCTTC,CASSQVYRGGIGQFF
TRBV27,TRBD1,TRBJ1-2,.,TGTGCCAGCAGTCCGGGGACAGGGGGCCGTAACTATGGCTACACCTTC,CASSPGTGGRNYGYTF
TRBV5-1,.,TRBJ2-2,.,TGCGCCAGCAGCTTTGCGGGGGCGGAAGGGGAGCTGTTTTTT,CASSFAGAEGELFF
TRBV12-3/TRBV12-4,.,TRBJ1-3,.,TGTGCCAGCAGTTTAACAGTACTAAACACCATATATTTT,CASSLTVLNTIYF
TRBV7-2,TRBD2,TRBJ2-5,.,TGTGCCAGCAGCCCCGCGGGGGGGGCCCAGTACTTC,CASSPAGGAQYF
TRBV9,.,TRBJ1-5,.,TGTGCCAGCAGCGGGAGCGGACTACCCAATCAGCCCCAGCATTTT,CASSGSGLPNQPQHF
TRBV24-1,.,TRBJ2-3,.,TGTGCCACCAGTGATACCCTCGGGGGGCCGAATACGCAGTATTTT,CATSDTLGGPNTQYF
TRBV5-1,TRBD1,TRBJ2-2,.,TGCGCCAGCGGACAGGGGACCGGGGAGCTGTTTTTT,CASGQGTGELFF
TRBV10-3,TRBD2,TRBJ2-3,.,TGTGCCATCAGTGAGTCGACTAGCGGGGGGGCACTTGATACGCAGTATTTT,CAISESTSGGALDTQYF
TRBV5-8,TRBD2,TRBJ2-7,once,TGTGCCAGCAGGTCTGGACTAGCGGGGACCTACGAGCAGTACTTC,CASRSGLAGTYEQYF
TRBV4-1,TRBD2,TRBJ2-1,.,TGCGCCAGCAGCCAAGAACCTAGCGGGGGGTACAATGAGCAGTTCTTC,CASSQEPSGGYNEQFF
TRBV6-2/TRBV6-3,.,TRBJ1-1,.,TGTGCCAGCAGTTACGCCCTGGTTACAGCCCTGAACACTGAAGCTTTCTTT,CASSYALVTALNTEAFF
TRBV21-1,.,TRBJ2-1,.,TGTGCCAGCAGCATGCCGGGACTAGCGGGGGGGTATTTGAATGAGCAGTTCTTC,CASSMPGLAGGYLNEQFF
TRBV6-5,.,TRBJ1-1,once,TGTGCCGGGGGGAGTCGGTTCGACACTGAAGCTTTCTTT,CAGGSRFDTEAFF